This T cell receptor (beta chain) came from a study of chemoradiotherapy in HPV16-positive cancers. The study, taken as a whole, reports: HPV-specific T cells were functionally defined from only a couple of HPV16-positive patients.

The CDR3 is 17 amino acids. V was cut by 5 bases and J by 0 bases, with 17 bases left in between. CDR1 is SGHVS, CDR2 FNYEAQ, per germline. Repertoires were generated with immunoSEQ multiplex PCR, while TCRdb's copy carries only in-frame clones and drops some. The table lists over 10,000 clones, 55% to 65% of them singletons. The table lists this clone with a few counts. Its antigen is currently unknown. Samples were taken several times over chemoradiotherapy. Sampling was conducted from a patient who underwent chemoradiotherapy. This TCR came from a human donor with HPV-associated anogenital cancer. V and J are TRBV7-6 and TRBJ1-3; a possible D gene is TRBD1 (6 bases). The DNA for the CDR3 is TGTGCCAGCAGCGGCTCGGGGGGGCTGAGCTCTGGAAACACCATATATTTT. Protein sequence: CASSGSGGLSSGNTIYF.